The TCR beta chain described here comes from a study of beta chain features in type 1 diabetes. Regarding the study as a whole: Type 1 diabetes patients showed fewer insertions and more deletions at VDJ junctions. Significant though moderate, a shortening of TCRB CDR3s appeared in all four CD4+ subsets of Type 1 diabetes patients.

The entirety of the isolated RNA underwent reverse transcription, so expressed TCRB transcripts were sequenced. Here immunoSEQ multiplex PCR was the method, and the copy in TCRdb shows in-frame clones only, minus some. There are 900,000 or so clones in the sample; roughly 15% occur only once, and 0.02% to 0.03% lies in the top ten. CDR1 SGHTA and CDR2 FQGNSA come from the germline V gene. V was pared by 0 bases and J by 7 bases, with 12 bases between. CDR3 length: 15 amino acids. Note on this clone: The antigen is unknown.

The gene calls are TRBV7-2 and TRBJ2-2, with D perhaps matching TRBD2 (6 bases). Sequenced input: naive CD4+ T cells from blood. The sequence was collected from a woman younger than 35 in good health. CDR3 nucleotide sequence: TGTGCCAGCAGCTTAGCCCGAGGGAGGATCGGGGAGCTGTTTTTT. It codes for CASSLARGRIGELFF.